This T cell receptor (beta chain) emerged from a study of radiotherapy plus CTLA-4 blockade in lung cancer. Study-wide context: Among enrolled patients, roughly 17% responded and about 30% achieved disease control.

Points on this clone: Antigen specificity is unknown.

Whole-study findings and limits: Some TCR clones had been derived from tumors. These clones expanded in peripheral blood after radiotherapy plus ipilimumab. Interferon-beta, together with early blood T cell clone dynamics, reportedly best predicted response.

Treatment of patients with chemo-refractory metastatic non-small-cell lung cancer consisted of focal radiation plus CTLA-4 blockade with ipilimumab. Produced via immunoSEQ multiplex PCR; TCRdb's table is partial and in-frame only. The sample yields under 20,000 clones, more than 70% seen once. Looked up from germline, CDR1 is SGHTA and CDR2 is FQGTGA. The CDR3 is made up of 15 amino acids. V was trimmed by 5 bases and J by 0 bases, leaving 11 bases between them. The chain uses TRBV7-3 and TRBJ2-1; D possibly corresponds to TRBD2 (6 bases). The receptor was derived from a human donor with non-small cell lung cancer whose response to radiotherapy plus ipilimumab could not be evaluated. Sequenced material: peripheral blood, taken from a patient treated with radiotherapy plus ipilimumab. The CDR3 region is CASSPERVSYNEQFF. CDR3 DNA: TGTGCCAGCAGCCCGGAGCGGGTCTCCTACAATGAGCAGTTCTTC. Complete variable domain (other parts from reference TRBV7-3 and TRBJ2-1): GAGVSQTPSNKVTEKGKYVELRCDPISGHTALYWYRQSLGQGPEFLIYFQGTGAADDSGLPNDRFFAVRPEGSVSTLKIQRTERGDSAVYLCASSPERVSYNEQFFGPGTRLTVL.